The clone carrying this TCR beta chain was counted between two and nine times. What it binds is unknown. Carried by the TCR beta cDNA libraries were unique molecular identifiers. TCRdb itself ran the PCR reads through MiXCR, one entry per CDR3 protein. Among hundreds of thousands of distinct CDR3 sequences, roughly three fifths were seen once, and the ten largest hold approximately 11%. The V end was cut by 1 base, the J end by 3 bases, with 10 bases between. Germline assignment: CDR1 MDHEN and CDR2 SYDVKM. CDR3 length: 14 amino acids. This specimen comes from a study of post-analysis software for immune sequencing data. Whole-study results and caveats: Several TRBV segments were more frequent in patients than controls; TRBV5-6, TRBV5-1 and TRBV20-1 belonged to this group.

The sequenced sample consisted of blood. The clonotype was recovered from a girl aged 2 to 10 with multiple sclerosis. This chain uses TRBV28 with TRBJ2-7; D assignment may be TRBD1 or TRBD2 (5 bases each). The CDR3 sequence: CASSLLSGLYEQYF. The CDR3 nucleotides read TGTGCCAGCAGTTTATTGTCGGGGCTCTACGAGCAGTACTTC.